Described below is a single TCR beta chain sequence and its context. No antigen is known for it. Germline CDR1 SGHRS, CDR2 YFSETQ. The CDR3 extends over 18 amino acids. Each CDR3 protein gets one entry in TCRdb, which reprocessed the 5' RACE reads and gives no DNA. Its listing shows fewer than 450,000 distinct CDR3 sequences. This sample was taken from a study of monozygotic twins with inflammatory bowel disease. Whole-study findings and limits: Especially where disease activity was present, IBD patients had fewer clonotypes in common with others than healthy twins did. T cell subtypes were not distinguishable in this analysis.

Donors each contributed one blood sample measuring 2 to 3 ml. Unsorted whole blood yielded the total RNA, with T cells left unselected. The sequenced sample was blood. This chain joins TRBV5-1 and TRBJ2-1; TCRdb picks TRBD1, but there is no DNA to check that call. The sequence came from a human donor with ulcerative colitis or Crohn's disease, or a healthy co-twin of an affected twin (not recorded which). CDR3 region: CASSLADWNLGDYNEQFF. Full variable domain (remainder filled in from reference TRBV5-1 and TRBJ2-1): KAGVTQTPRYLIKTRGQQVTLSCSPISGHRSVSWYQQTPGQGLQFLFEYFSETQRNKGNFPGRFSGRQFSNSRSEMNVSTLELGDSALYLCASSLADWNLGDYNEQFFGPGTRLTVL.